Listed here is a single T cell receptor (beta chain). What it recognizes is unknown. PCR involved 60 Vbeta and 13 Jbeta primers. In the authors' methods: Approximately 12 million of 70 million to 80 million unique TCR beta chains were shared, per a later count. This table comes from immunoSEQ multiplex PCR, and its TCRdb copy is limited to in-frame clones, with some not included. D and trimming were read from the DNA, whereas the V and J calls and clone size are those reported in that table. The data show some 130,000 clones, approximately 85% seen once. Germline CDR1 is SGHVS and CDR2 is FQNEAQ. Unmatched junction bases numbered 5, after V lost 4 bases and J lost 0 bases. This CDR3 has 16 residues. The entry originates in a study of cytomegalovirus exposure and HLA in healthy donors. Whole-study findings and limits: What TCR beta sequences reportedly achieved was accurate prediction of HLA-A and HLA-B alleles in most subjects.

This TCR derives from a boy aged 5-17 years in good health and CMV-seronegative. The chain carries TRBV7-8 and TRBJ1-4, with TRBD1 identical over 7 bases. The material sequenced was PBMCs. CDR3 DNA: TGTGCCAGCAGCTCCCCCGGGACAGCAACTAATGAAAAACTGTTTTTT. Translation: CASSSPGTATNEKLFF.